This T cell receptor beta chain was profiled in a study of blood T cells in healthy people across ages (dated by TCRdb to between 2015 and 2017). Concerning the study at large: In model experiments, template switching captured roughly one uniquely barcoded TCR beta cDNA molecule for every two T cells. The donors were divided into four age groups: young (average around 16 years), middle-aged (roughly 42), aged (approximately 62) and long-lived (around 80). To track age-related changes in TCR beta repertoire diversity, the study relied on deep sequencing normalized with unique cDNA molecular identifiers. Using the same blood draw, the study looked at two additional independent replicas of 1 million unique cDNA reads for two donors, one aged 18 to 30 and the other aged 80 or older.

From the germline V gene, CDR1 is MGHRA and CDR2 is YSYEKL. Including the terminal cysteine and phenylalanine, the CDR3 comprises 16 residues. Of all the DNA, just the CDR3 is kept, 48 bases in frame from base 1. The junction shows trimming of 0 bases on V and 0 bases on J, plus 12 bases between the germline ends. Comments on this clonotype: It has no known antigen specificity. No much larger clonotype is one base removed from it; base qualities were not supplied.

Systemically healthy Caucasian individuals from Russia, over 30 in total and aged roughly 6 to 100 years, were included as donors. Each donor gave about 10 milliliters of peripheral blood, drawn into EDTA-treated Vacutainer tubes. Ficoll-Paque density-gradient centrifugation was used to isolate PBMCs, with at least 6.5 million obtained per sample. Trizol reagent was used to extract total RNA from PBMCs, with at least 6 micrograms per sample. Naive CD45RAhigh/CD27high T cell percentages were measured by flow cytometry on a PBMC aliquot from every donor. General conclusions and limits of the study: Because the CMV infection status of the donors was unknown, age-related changes in expanded clonotypes may potentially have been confounded. Total diversity estimates from one million sequenced T cells were considered lower bounds and underestimates. Conclusive comparison of naive and antigen-experienced compartments was prevented by the profiling of bulk unsorted PBMCs. The long-lived group showed more naive CD4+ T cells, fewer expanded clones and increased TCR diversity than the aged group, suggesting age selection. Observed TCR beta diversity per million T cells fell roughly linearly with age, and a significant reduction was already apparent by age roughly 40. A strong correlation was found between observed TCR beta diversity and the percentage of naive T cells measured by flow cytometry.

Libraries were prepared through 5' RACE. The data were produced on an Illumina HiSeq 2500. The second PCR ran for roughly 7 to 12 cycles and used a J-beta primer mix along with a sample-barcoded 5' primer. A template-switch 5' adaptor carrying 12 random nucleotides introduced a unique molecular identifier onto each TCR beta cDNA molecule. Each sample yielded at least 2.5 million CDR3-containing paired-end reads. The Mint cDNA synthesis kit, primed by a TRBC-specific oligonucleotide, was used to synthesize first-strand cDNA from all RNA. After uracil-DNA glycosylase treatment, a first 18-cycle PCR used universal primers M1SS and BC2_uni_R on all cDNA. Per the source publication's procedure: For normalization, 1 million high-quality reads, each with a distinct molecular identifier, were randomly selected from each sample. Instead of being binned into consensus sequences, reads with shared molecular identifiers were discarded. MiTCR, run with a Q25 quality threshold and the strictest error-elimination algorithm, handled CDR3 identification, clonotype clustering and error correction. Lower-bound total TCR beta diversity was estimated with a nonparametric unseen species model using Euler transformation. TCRdb ran its own pipeline on the public reads, namely fastp trimming at Q25 and MiXCR clone calling, and kept in-frame beta chains. For every CDR3 protein sequence, its rows merge into one entry that carries the most common genes and DNA. What appears here as the V and J calls and clone size reflects TCRdb's work, not the paper's. The sample table records more than 650,000 distinct CDR3 sequences; roughly 25% of these occur just once. Together, the top ten hold around 3% of the sample.

The same data also went into a second study, on T cells of mothers and their children. As that second study puts it: Donors were nine systemically healthy Caucasian individuals: three mothers and their six children. cDNA synthesis consumed the entire amount of extracted RNA, loaded at approximately 1.6 ug RNA in each 15 ul reaction. In the second PCR, sample barcodes and 2-4 random nucleotides were introduced via the M1S primer. Over 8 million TCR beta CDR3 reads were obtained for each mother, and some 3 million reads were obtained for each child. TCR recombination output is similarly shaped by thymic selection in related and unrelated pairs, with a minor effect exerted by inherited differences. Normalized repertoire overlap was always slightly but never significantly higher in related than unrelated mother-child pairs. No persistent microchimeric T cell clones were detected, at a sensitivity of approximately 110 clones per million clonotypes. The study used deep NGS to compare TCR beta repertoires of mothers and children, seeking features distinguishing related mother-child pairs from unrelated individuals. Mothers averaged about 40 +/- 4 years of age and children averaged approximately 11 +/- 4 years. After adapter ligation with NEBNext reagents, the libraries were sequenced on Illumina HiSeq 2000 with 100+100 nt paired-end reads. To prevent cross-contamination, the mother and child libraries were prepared one month apart and sequenced in separate runs. For each donor, between about 450,000 and 2,300,000 distinct TCR beta clonotypes were identified. Naive TCR beta clonotypes were estimated from low-frequency clonotypes matched to each donor's FACS-determined naive share, without sorting.

What was sequenced was blood. The chain joins TRBV4-1 to TRBJ2-7; TRBD2 is a possible D gene, resting on 5 matching bases. This clonotype was obtained from a boy aged 5-17 years in good health. The nucleotide sequence is TGCGCCAGCAGCCAAGAATGGGCGGCGGGCTCCTACGAGCAGTACTTC. Its coded protein is CASSQEWAAGSYEQYF.